The 32 T cell receptor beta chains below all came from one sample that was sequenced in a study of Ad26.COV2.S vaccination and SARS-CoV-2 variants (dated by TCRdb to the early 2020s). Interpreted using the paper, the treatment or condition label stands for: some 19 received Ad26.COV2.S at low or high dose, single or two shots; about 5 received placebo; per-sample allocation not given. For vaccine and placebo recipients, the sequenced repertoires came from samples collected on day 63 after the first injection. Library generation was performed with the immunoSEQ multiplex PCR assay. The table comes from immuneACCESS by way of TCRdb, which keeps in-frame sequences with V and J called. Part of the clones is missing from these tables; in studies checked, under half for an unresolved V gene and the rest for unknown reasons. This sample is represented by around 500,000 clones; 89% of them were singletons. The top ten clones comprise 1.7% of the sample.

The sample was peripheral blood, taken in a trial of Ad26.COV2.S vaccine versus placebo. The receptor set was obtained from a person aged 18-60 years who received the Ad26.COV2.S COVID-19 vaccine or a placebo.

The chain employs TRBV6-5 and TRBJ1-6; D perhaps matches TRBD1 (6 bases). Germline V gives CDR1 MNHEY, CDR2 SVGAGI. The V and J ends lost 0 bases and 8 bases respectively, with 11 bases between them. The CDR3 loop spans 15 amino acids. For the CDR3, the DNA is TGTGCCAGCAGTTACTCGGGGACACGTCATTCACCCCTCCACTTT. The encoded protein is CASSYSGTRHSPLHF.

The rearrangement joins TRBV27 to TRBJ1-5, with D perhaps matching TRBD1 (5 bases). Germline V lookup: CDR1 MNHEY, CDR2 SMNVEV (reference sequence). The CDR3 runs 18 residues. V was pared by 6 bases and J by 2 bases, with 23 bases between. CDR3 coding DNA: TGTGCCAGCAGCGAACTATCCGACAGTAGGAGAGGCAATCAGCCCCAGCATTTT. It translates to CASSELSDSRRGNQPQHF.

The chain links TRBV6-6 to TRBJ2-3; D call uncertain. Trimming stripped 0 bases from V and 2 bases from J, with 12 bases between. This CDR3 is built from 16 residues. CDR1 and CDR2 from the germline V gene are MNHNY and SVGAGI (reference sequence). In nucleotides, the CDR3 is TGTGCCAGCAGTTACTCAACCCAACTGATCACAGATACGCAGTATTTT. This encodes CASSYSTQLITDTQYF.

J is TRBJ2-5 and V is TRBV5-1; no firm D call. The CDR3 covers 14 residues. V dropped 2 bases and J dropped 5 bases, with 13 bases sitting between them. In germline, CDR1 is SGHRS, CDR2 YFSETQ. CDR3 sequence (DNA): TGCGCCAGCAGCTTTTCAGGCGCCGTGGAGACCCAGTACTTC. This encodes CASSFSGAVETQYF.

The J gene is TRBJ2-3, the V gene TRBV6-1, with 8 bases that match TRBD2. CDR3 length: 15 amino acids. Germline assignment: CDR1 MNHNS and CDR2 SASEGT. V shed 4 bases and J 2 bases; nucleotides not matched to a gene: 5. The CDR3 loop is CASSAAGATTDTQYF. The CDR3 bases are TGTGCCAGCAGTGCAGCGGGGGCCACCACAGATACGCAGTATTTT.

This chain uses TRBV28 with TRBJ2-1; 8 bases agree with TRBD1. V lost 1 base and J lost 7; bases outside the gene matches: 6. The length of the CDR3 is 15 residues. Germline loops: CDR1 MDHEN, CDR2 SYDVKM. For the CDR3, the DNA is TGTGCCAGCAGTTTATCGGACAGGGTCTTAAATGAGCAGTTCTTC. This codes for CASSLSDRVLNEQFF.

The gene calls are TRBV7-2 and TRBJ1-5; 8 bases agree with TRBD1. Germline CDR1 is SGHTA and CDR2 is FQGNSA. Trimming removed 5 bases from V and 2 bases from J; junction bases left unmatched: 11. The CDR3 contains 17 residues. Here the CDR3 reads CASSPRTGFYGNQPQHF. Written as DNA, the CDR3 is TGTGCCAGCAGCCCAAGGACAGGGTTTTATGGCAATCAGCCCCAGCATTTT. The whole variable domain, remainder taken from reference TRBV7-2 and TRBJ1-5, is GAGVSQSPSNKVTEKGKDVELRCDPISGHTALYWYRQSLGQGLEFLIYFQGNSAPDKSGLPSDRFSAERTGGSVSTLTIQRTQQEDSAVYLCASSPRTGFYGNQPQHFGDGTRLSIL.

With regard to this clone: The sample holds other DNA sequences that translate to the same CDR3. The rearrangement links TRBV28 to TRBJ1-2, with D possibly being TRBD1 (5 bases). The CDR3 extends over 13 amino acids. CDR1 is MDHEN and CDR2 is SYDVKM in the germline V gene. The V gene lost 4 bases and the J gene lost 5 bases, with 11 bases spanning the gap. This CDR3 reads CASSSGLLYGYTF. CDR3 bases: TGTGCCAGCAGTTCGGGACTTTTATATGGCTACACCTTC.

A few counts support this clone. The rearrangement uses TRBV7-8 and TRBJ2-2, with D perhaps TRBD2 (5 bases). V lost 1 base and J lost 2, with 11 bases in between. This CDR3 has 16 amino acids. Per germline, CDR1 SGHVS and CDR2 FQNEAQ. CDR3 residues: CASSLGTARNTGELFF. The DNA for the CDR3 is TGTGCCAGCAGCTTAGGGACTGCGAGAAACACCGGGGAGCTGTTTTTT.

The genes are TRBV4-3 and TRBJ1-5, with D possibly matching TRBD1 (5 bases). Trimming took off 1 base at V and 9 bases at J, with 22 bases between the two ends. This CDR3 has 17 amino acids. Per the germline V gene, CDR1 is LGHNA and CDR2 is YSLEER. CDR3 in amino acids: CASSQGRDLGSSRPQHF. CDR3 nucleotides: TGCGCCAGCAGCCAAGGTCGGGACCTTGGGTCGAGTCGGCCCCAGCATTTT.

The chain uses TRBV10-2 and TRBJ2-5; 8 bases match TRBD1. CDR3 length equals 15 residues. J lost 10 bases, V lost 3 bases, and 13 bases had no gene match. Germline CDR1 and CDR2: WSHSY and SAAADI. CDR3: CASSEKYLGQVNQYF. The CDR3 DNA follows: TGCGCCAGCAGTGAAAAATACCTGGGACAGGTCAACCAGTACTTC.

J is TRBJ1-2 and V is TRBV2; D not resolved. The CDR3 is 14 amino acids. CDR1 and CDR2 (germline): SNHLY, FYNNEI. Deletions cut 0 bases from V and 4 bases from J, with 9 bases between. CDR3 coding DNA: TGTGCCAGCAGTGAAGCGGGGAGGTCCTATGGCTACACCTTC. Its protein product is CASSEAGRSYGYTF.

CDR3 bases: TGTGCCAGCAGCATTCAATACTCAGGATCGGCATCCTACGAGCAGTACTTC. Encoded protein: CASSIQYSGSASYEQYF. The gene calls are TRBV5-5 and TRBJ2-7; D not resolved. CDR1 SGHKS and CDR2 YYEKEE come from the germline V gene (reference sequence). The CDR3 consists of 17 residues. Trimming stripped 4 bases from V and 1 base from J, with 21 bases between.

The chain is built from TRBV7-9 and TRBJ2-5; no definite D call. Germline-derived CDR1 and CDR2 are SEHNR and FQNEAQ (reference sequence). Between the trimmed V and J ends, which lost 10 bases and 0 bases, there was a span of 15 bases. The CDR3 is made up of 14 amino acids. The CDR3 region is CATKSPEYQETQYF. The DNA for the CDR3 is TGTGCCACCAAGTCGCCCGAGTACCAAGAGACCCAGTACTTC.

The chain links TRBV15 to TRBJ1-1; D uncertain. V was shortened by 0 bases and J by 6 bases, with 14 bases between the two germline ends. Germline values: CDR1 LNHNV, CDR2 YYDKDF (reference sequence). The CDR3 consists of 15 residues. DNA for the CDR3: TGTGCCACCAGCAGAGATTCGGGCCCTTGGGCTGAAGCTTTCTTT. It translates to CATSRDSGPWAEAFF.

The chain links TRBV19 to TRBJ2-2; the match to TRBD1 covers 11 bases. This CDR3 region has 15 residues. CDR1 LNHDA and CDR2 SQIVND come from the germline V gene (reference sequence). Trimming at V came to 8 bases and at J to 5 bases, leaving 7 bases not matched to a gene. CDR3 in DNA: TGTGCCAGTGAAAGGGACAGGGGGACGACCGGGGAGCTGTTTTTT. The encoded protein is CASERDRGTTGELFF.

This chain links TRBV7-3 with TRBJ2-1; TRBD2 matches 12 bases. The trim removed 4 bases at V and 6 bases at J, leaving 10 bases unmatched. Germline CDR1 is SGHTA and CDR2 is FQGTGA. CDR3 length: 17 amino acids. CDR3 sequence reads: CASSYLAGGPSSNEQFF. The CDR3, as DNA: TGTGCCAGCAGCTACCTAGCGGGAGGGCCCTCTAGCAATGAGCAGTTCTTC.

This chain joins TRBV4-1 and TRBJ2-3, with 10 bases aligning to TRBD2. The CDR3 totals 16 residues. Germline CDR1 reads MGHRA; CDR2 reads YSYEKL. The V segment lost 1 base and the J segment 6 bases; nucleotides outside the gene matches: 7. The CDR3 nucleotides are TGCGCCAGCAGCCAAGGAAGCCAACTAGCGGGGGATACGCAGTATTTT. Its translation is CASSQGSQLAGDTQYF.

This sequence joins TRBV12-3 or TRBV12-4 and TRBJ1-1; weak D call: TRBD1 (5 bases). V lost 7 bases and J 5 bases, leaving 14 bases between the germline ends. This CDR3 is built from 13 residues. The CDR3 sequence: CASTLGVRTEAFF. The DNA of the CDR3 is TGTGCCAGCACATTGGGGGTTCGGACTGAAGCTTTCTTT.

V and J are TRBV4-2 and TRBJ2-4; possibly TRBD1 for D (6 bases). CDR1 LGHNA and CDR2 YNFKEQ come from the germline V gene. This CDR3 comprises 16 residues. Trimming took 4 bases from V and 5 from J, leaving 18 bases between them. CDR3 sequence reads: CASSLELGRGENIQYF. DNA for the CDR3: TGTGCCAGCAGCCTGGAGTTGGGCAGGGGAGAAAACATTCAGTACTTC.

The V and J genes are TRBV2 and TRBJ2-4; 9 bases map to TRBD2. Germline V gene data show CDR1 as SNHLY and CDR2 as FYNNEI. The CDR3 is 18 amino acids. V was clipped by 2 bases and J by 1 base; unmatched bases: 9. DNA of the CDR3: TGTGCCAGCAGTGAACTCGCGGGAGGGTTCGCGGCCAAAAACATTCAGTACTTC. Its protein is CASSELAGGFAAKNIQYF.

In regard to this clone: Other DNA variants within this sample encode the same CDR3. CDR3 sequence: CASSQELAYEQYF. The CDR3 bases are TGTGCCAGCAGCCAAGAATTGGCTTACGAGCAGTACTTC. V and J are TRBV3-1 (or the pseudogene TRBV3-2) and TRBJ2-7, with D hard to call. Per the germline V gene, CDR1 is LGHDT and CDR2 is YNNKEL (reference sequence). V was clipped by 0 bases and J by 4 bases, with 7 bases between them. The length of the CDR3 is 13 residues.

This clone was found once. This chain links TRBV7-6 with TRBJ1-2; no reliable D call. The CDR3 runs to 13 residues. V was pared by 5 bases and J by 8 bases, with 15 bases between. The germline CDR1 and CDR2 sequences are SGHVS and FNYEAQ. This chain's CDR3 is CASSPGPPEGYTF. The CDR3 DNA is TGTGCCAGCAGCCCTGGACCGCCGGAGGGCTACACCTTC.

This rearrangement joins TRBV23-1 to TRBJ2-2; D is perhaps TRBD2 (6 bases). TRBV23-1 is placed among ORFs of uncertain function. This CDR3 spans 17 amino acids. Between the trimmed V and J ends, which lost 0 bases and 3 bases, there was a span of 14 bases. The CDR3 bases are TGCGCCAGCAGTCAATCGTTCCCTAGCGAAGACACCGGGGAGCTGTTTTTT. Its protein product is CASSQSFPSEDTGELFF.

CDR3 in amino acids: CASRIVGLDEQYF. The CDR3 bases are TGTGCCAGCAGGATCGTTGGCCTTGACGAGCAGTACTTC. The J gene is TRBJ2-7, the V gene TRBV6-5; unclear D gene. V was clipped by 6 bases and J by 5 bases, with 14 bases between them. Per germline, CDR1 MNHEY and CDR2 SVGAGI. This CDR3 contains 13 residues.

This chain joins TRBV9 and TRBJ1-4, with D maybe TRBD1 (5 bases). Trimming removed 3 bases at V and 4 bases at J, with 16 bases between. The length of the CDR3 is 16 residues. Germline loops: CDR1 SGDLS, CDR2 YYNGEE. The CDR3 DNA is TGTGCCAGCAGCGACGGTCGGGGACTCCATAATGAAAAACTGTTTTTT. Translated: CASSDGRGLHNEKLFF.

This chain connects TRBV27 to TRBJ2-3; D not certain. The germline V gene encodes CDR1 MNHEY and CDR2 SMNVEV (reference sequence). This CDR3 comprises 15 residues. V lost 3 bases and J 2 bases, leaving 12 bases between the germline ends. The CDR3 loop is CASSFSPRATDTQYF. The CDR3 bases are TGTGCCAGCAGTTTTTCCCCAAGGGCCACAGATACGCAGTATTTT.

The chain combines TRBV18 with TRBJ2-5; D is unclear. The germline CDR1 and CDR2 sequences are KGHSH and LQKENI. V was clipped by 2 bases and J by 5 bases, with 6 bases between them. The CDR3 is 12 amino acids. The CDR3 bases are TGTGCCAGCTCACCAATGGTCGAGACCCAGTACTTC. Encoded protein: CASSPMVETQYF.

This chain joins TRBV27 and TRBJ2-1, with unresolved D. CDR3 length: 16 residues. CDR1 is MNHEY and CDR2 is SMNVEV in the germline V gene (reference sequence). Trimming left V 5 bases short and J 6 bases short, with 20 bases between. The CDR3 DNA is TGTGCCAGCAGTCCGCTCCAGTGGGCGGTGTTCAATGAGCAGTTCTTC. It yields the protein CASSPLQWAVFNEQFF.

J is TRBJ2-4 and V is TRBV19; D is unclear. The CDR3 totals 9 residues. Between the trimmed V and J ends, which lost 7 bases and 13 bases, there was a span of 8 bases. The germline gives CDR1 LNHDA, CDR2 SQIVND (reference sequence). The CDR3 sequence is CASTPQQYF. CDR3 coding DNA: TGTGCCAGTACCCCCCAGCAGTACTTC. The variable domain in full, with the rest retrieved from reference TRBV19 and TRBJ2-4, is DGGITQSPKYLFRKEGQNVTLSCEQNLNHDAMYWYRQDPGQGLRLIYYSQIVNDFQKGDIAEGYSVSREKKESFPLTVTSAQKNPTAFYLCASTPQQYFGAGTRLSVL.

The rearrangement links TRBV6-5 to TRBJ2-1; 7 nucleotides line up with TRBD2. The CDR3 runs to 14 residues. The germline gives CDR1 MNHEY, CDR2 SVGAGI. The ends lost 7 bases at V and 2 bases at J; junction bases unmatched: 5. CDR3: CASITGGAYNEQFF. CDR3 DNA sequence: TGTGCCAGCATAACGGGAGGTGCCTACAATGAGCAGTTCTTC.

This clone has just one count. J is TRBJ2-7 and V is TRBV7-2; the D is unclear. This CDR3 has 14 amino acids. Germline V gene sequence: CDR1 SGHTA, CDR2 FQGNSA. V lost 5 bases and J lost 4, with 15 bases in between. DNA of the CDR3: TGTGCCAGCAGCGCAACTACGCCCCCTTACGAGCAGTACTTC. Protein: CASSATTPPYEQYF.